Only a few counts were recorded for the clone carrying this T cell receptor beta chain. What it recognizes is unknown. This record comes from a study of CD8+CD57+ T cells in acquired aplastic anemia. Study details: The DNA of sorted CD4+ and CD8+ cells averaged roughly 3.2 ug.

V lost 5 bases to trimming and J lost 6 bases; unmatched junction nucleotides: 7. Germline CDR1 SGHTA, CDR2 FQGTGA. The CDR3 spans 14 residues. Patients chosen for sequencing had shown CD8+CD57+ cell expansion by flow cytometry. According to the study, genomic DNA was the template for TCR beta VDJ and CDR3 profiling. TCRdb itself ran the reads through MiXCR, one entry per CDR3 protein. The sample contains about 220,000 distinct CDR3 sequences, roughly half of which appear only once. General observations from the study: Roughly 31 was the count of CD8+ CDR3 sequences that patients shared with controls.

The sequence was collected from a human donor with aplastic anemia. The sequenced material came from sorted CD4+, CD8+, or CD8+CD57+ T cells (not recorded which) from PBMCs. The genes are TRBV7-3 and TRBJ2-7, with TRBD1 matching over 10 bases. The CDR3 DNA reads TGTGCCAGCAGCCAGACCGGGACAGGGGCCGAGCAGTACTTC. This encodes CASSQTGTGAEQYF.